The 5 T cell receptor beta chains reported below all come from one sample, sequenced in a study of blood T cell repertoires in COVID-19. Generated by immunoSEQ multiplex PCR, the TCRdb table keeps only in-frame clones and is missing some. The sample holds some 83,000 clones, roughly 84% seen once. The sequenced sample consisted of peripheral blood. All receptors derive from a man aged 50 to 59 with acute or convalescent COVID-19.

The chain links TRBV7-9 to TRBJ2-1; D might be TRBD1 (8 bases). The CDR3 loop spans 19 amino acids. Germline V CDR1 and CDR2: SEHNR, FQNEAQ (reference sequence). The V end was cut by 3 bases, the J end by 4 bases, with 25 bases between. CDR3 coding DNA: TGTGCCAGCAGCTTGGCCCAGGGGGCGGGCCTAGCGGATTACAATGAGCAGTTCTTC. It is translated as CASSLAQGAGLADYNEQFF.

The gene calls are TRBV7-6 and TRBJ1-5, with D uncertain. Germline V lookup: CDR1 SGHVS, CDR2 FNYEAQ. The CDR3 extends over 13 amino acids. Trimming took off 5 bases at V and 3 bases at J, with 8 bases between the two ends. CDR3 residues: CASSPDYNQPQHF. The CDR3 DNA follows: TGTGCCAGCAGCCCGGACTACAATCAGCCCCAGCATTTT.

The chain joins TRBV2 to TRBJ2-5; TRBD2 agrees at 7 bases. V gave up 3 bases and J gave up 5 bases; unmatched junction bases: 15. CDR3 length: 17 residues. CDR1 and CDR2 (germline): SNHLY, FYNNEI. For the CDR3, the DNA is TGTGCCAGCAGTGATATAGGTTGGGAGGGGACCTCGGAGACCCAGTACTTC. Amino acid sequence: CASSDIGWEGTSETQYF.

The rearrangement links TRBV9 to TRBJ2-7; D gene ambiguous. CDR1 and CDR2 (germline): SGDLS, YYNGEE. Trimming stripped 7 bases from V and 7 bases from J, with 6 bases between. The CDR3 is made up of 9 amino acids. CDR3 loop: CASEEEQYF. The CDR3 DNA sequence: TGTGCCAGCGAAGAGGAGCAGTACTTC.

This clone was counted once. The chain links TRBV7-9 to TRBJ2-4; D might be TRBD2 (6 bases). CDR1 is SEHNR, CDR2 FQNEAQ, per germline (reference sequence). The V end lost 7 bases, the J end lost 3 bases, and 13 bases lay between the germline ends. The CDR3 runs to 14 residues. The CDR3 loop is CASMGGSGKNIQYF. Written as DNA, the CDR3 is TGTGCCAGCATGGGGGGTAGCGGCAAAAACATTCAGTACTTC. Complete variable domain (other parts from reference TRBV7-9 and TRBJ2-4): DTGVSQNPRHKITKRGQNVTFRCDPISEHNRLYWYRQTLGQGPEFLTYFQNEAQLEKSRLLSDRFSAERPKGSFSTLEIQRTEQGDSAMYLCASMGGSGKNIQYFGAGTRLSVL.